This entry lists 13 T cell receptor beta chains sequenced from one sample in a study of T cells in Graves' hyperthyroidism and ophthalmopathy. Template material for amplifying TCR beta CDR3 regions consisted of RNA transcripts. The HTBI primer set drove a first-round RT-PCR of the TCR CDR3. TCRdb redid the calling of the multiplex PCR reads with MiXCR, one entry per CDR3 protein. Of 150,000 to 200,000 distinct CDR3 sequences detected, about 15% appear once; the ten largest clones hold roughly 29%. The sample taken for sequencing was blood. The receptors come from a woman aged 50 to 60 with Graves' hyperthyroidism.

The chain employs TRBV2 and TRBJ2-7, with 8 bases lining up with TRBD1. The CDR3 covers 14 residues. In germline, CDR1 is SNHLY, CDR2 FYNNEI. The V segment lost 5 bases and the J segment 3 bases; nucleotides outside the gene matches: 6. CDR3 in DNA: TGTGCCAGCAGTATCCGGGACAGGAACTACGAGCAGTACTTC. This gives the protein CASSIRDRNYEQYF. Full variable domain (rest looked up from reference TRBV2 and TRBJ2-7): EPEVTQTPSHQVTQMGQEVILRCVPISNHLYFYWYRQILGQKVEFLVSFYNNEISEKSEIFDDQFSVERPDGSNFTLKIRSTKLEDSAMYFCASSIRDRNYEQYFGPGTRLTVT.

This clonotype was detected once. This chain uses TRBV7-3 with TRBJ2-1; TRBD1 aligns across 9 bases. Germline lookup yields CDR1 SGHTA and CDR2 FQGTGA. Germline trimming cut 4 bases from V and 2 bases from J; bases unmatched to any gene: 3. The length of the CDR3 is 15 residues. The DNA of the CDR3 is TGTGCCAGCAGCTCGACAGGGGGTGCCTACAATGAGCAGTTCTTC. Protein product: CASSSTGGAYNEQFF. The full variable domain, rest sourced from reference TRBV7-3 and TRBJ2-1, is GAGVSQTPSNKVTEKGKYVELRCDPISGHTALYWYRQSLGQGPEFLIYFQGTGAADDSGLPNDRFFAVRPEGSVSTLKIQRTERGDSAVYLCASSSTGGAYNEQFFGPGTRLTVL.

With respect to this clonotype: It may be a read error: a sequence one base away is much more abundant. The gene calls are TRBV20-1 and TRBJ1-1, with TRBD1 as a possible D gene (5 bases). The germline CDR1 and CDR2 sequences are DFQATT and SNEGSKA (reference sequence). This CDR3 has 12 amino acids. The CDR3 coding sequence is TGCAGTGCTAGATGGACGGACACTGAAGCTCTCTTT. It encodes CSARWTDTEALF.

This clonotype was found many times. The rearrangement links TRBV11-3 to TRBJ2-1; no firm D call. CDR1 is SGHNT and CDR2 is YENEEA in the germline V gene. The CDR3 extends over 13 amino acids. V lost 5 bases and J 5 bases, leaving 10 bases between the germline ends. In nucleotides, the CDR3 is TGTGCCAGCAGCACTCAGGTGGACAATGAGCAGTTCTTC. As protein: CASSTQVDNEQFF.

This clonotype was recorded at least ten times. The chain combines TRBV3-1 with TRBJ1-1; 7 positions match TRBD1. CDR3 size: 14 residues. In germline, CDR1 is LGHDT, CDR2 YNNKEL (reference sequence). V was pared by 7 bases and J by 2 bases, with 7 bases of the junction left unmatched. The CDR3 spells CASTMRTGNTEAFF. CDR3 DNA sequence: TGTGCCAGCACCATGAGGACAGGAAACACTGAAGCTTTCTTT.

This clonotype was observed many times. The V and J genes are TRBV7-9 and TRBJ1-2, with D possibly matching TRBD1 (5 bases). CDR3 length: 15 amino acids. Germline CDR1 and CDR2: SEHNR and FQNEAQ (reference sequence). V gave up 5 bases and J gave up 0 bases, with 13 bases separating them. CDR3 sequence: CASSTAAGTNYGYTF. The CDR3 DNA follows: TGTGCCAGCAGCACGGCGGCAGGGACTAACTATGGCTACACCTTC.

The chain employs TRBV5-1 and TRBJ1-4; D is uncertain. Germline loops: CDR1 SGHRS, CDR2 YFSETQ. The CDR3 sequence is 15 residues long. V was cut by 5 bases and J by 0 bases, with 11 bases left in between. CDR3 bases: TGCGCCAGCAGTCAGGTGACAACAACTAATGAAAAACTGTTTTTT. Its translation is CASSQVTTTNEKLFF.

With respect to this clonotype: A much larger clone lies one base from this, so it may be a read error. The chain couples TRBV14 to TRBJ1-5, with no clear D. This CDR3 has 11 amino acids. The V gene's germline CDR1 is SGHDN and CDR2 FVKESK. The chain's CDR3 is CASTEGQLQHF. The CDR3 DNA reads TGTGCCAGCACCGAGGGTCAGCTCCAGCATTTT.

In this sample, this clonotype turned up many times. The rearrangement links TRBV19 to TRBJ1-2; D gene ambiguous. Trimming cost V 5 bases and J 3 bases, with 10 bases left between them. The CDR3 extends over 13 amino acids. CDR1 and CDR2 (germline): LNHDA, SQIVND (reference sequence). The CDR3 loop reads CASSPGEDYGYTF. The CDR3 bases are TGTGCCAGTAGTCCCGGGGAAGACTATGGCTACACCTTC.

In this sample, this clonotype turned up many times. The chain couples TRBV20-1 to TRBJ2-5, with 11 nucleotides matching TRBD2. This CDR3 has 17 amino acids. CDR1 is DFQATT and CDR2 is SNEGSKA in the germline V gene (reference sequence). V shed 3 bases, J shed 1 base, and the junction held 10 bases outside the gene matches. This CDR3 is CSARPTSGTTFQETQYF. CDR3 nucleotide sequence: TGCAGTGCTAGGCCGACTAGCGGGACTACCTTCCAAGAGACCCAGTACTTC.

This clonotype was seen many times. The chain combines TRBV7-6 with TRBJ2-3, with D unclear. Germline V gene lookup returns CDR1 SGHVS and CDR2 FNYEAQ. The V end was cut by 2 bases, the J end by 0 bases, with 9 bases between. The length of the CDR3 is 15 residues. CDR3 in amino acids: CASSLNLVSTDTQYF. The CDR3 nucleotides read TGTGCCAGCAGCTTAAATTTGGTCAGCACAGATACGCAGTATTTT.

About this clonotype: This may be a read error: a much more frequent sequence differs by one nucleotide. The genes are TRBV19 and TRBJ2-5; a possible D gene is TRBD1 (6 bases). In germline, CDR1 is LNHDA, CDR2 SQIVND (reference sequence). The CDR3 has 15 residues. V gave up 4 bases and J gave up 5 bases, with 17 bases separating them. The CDR3 bases are TGTGCCAGTAGTACAGACCCGGGCAGGGGCGAGACCCAGTACTTC. This gives the protein CASSTDPGRGETQYF.

This clonotype was detected ten times or more. The CDR3 loop is CASSLEPSSGNTIYF. The CDR3 DNA sequence: TGTGCCAGCAGCTTAGAACCAAGCTCTGGAAACACCATATATTTT. The rearrangement links TRBV7-6 to TRBJ1-3, with D hard to call. Deletions cut 1 base from V and 0 bases from J, with 7 bases between. The CDR3 is 15 amino acids. Germline CDR1 reads SGHVS; CDR2 reads FNYEAQ.